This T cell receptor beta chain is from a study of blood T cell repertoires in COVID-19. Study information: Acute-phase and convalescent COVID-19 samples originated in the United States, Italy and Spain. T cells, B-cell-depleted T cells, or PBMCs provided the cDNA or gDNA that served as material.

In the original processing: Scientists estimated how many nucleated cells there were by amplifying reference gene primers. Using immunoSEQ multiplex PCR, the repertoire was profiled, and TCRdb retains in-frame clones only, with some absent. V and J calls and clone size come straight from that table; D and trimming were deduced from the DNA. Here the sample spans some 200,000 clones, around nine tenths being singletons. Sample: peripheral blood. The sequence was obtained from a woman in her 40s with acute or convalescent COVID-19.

CDR3 in DNA: TGTGCCAGTAGTATAGCCGACAGGGAGAATTCACCCCTCCACTTT. Protein: CASSIADRENSPLHF. The rearrangement uses TRBV19 and TRBJ1-6; 7 bases are a match to TRBD1. The CDR3 is made up of 15 amino acids. Trimming removed 1 base from V and 7 bases from J; junction bases left unmatched: 4. CDR1 and CDR2 from the germline V gene are LNHDA and SQIVND (reference sequence).